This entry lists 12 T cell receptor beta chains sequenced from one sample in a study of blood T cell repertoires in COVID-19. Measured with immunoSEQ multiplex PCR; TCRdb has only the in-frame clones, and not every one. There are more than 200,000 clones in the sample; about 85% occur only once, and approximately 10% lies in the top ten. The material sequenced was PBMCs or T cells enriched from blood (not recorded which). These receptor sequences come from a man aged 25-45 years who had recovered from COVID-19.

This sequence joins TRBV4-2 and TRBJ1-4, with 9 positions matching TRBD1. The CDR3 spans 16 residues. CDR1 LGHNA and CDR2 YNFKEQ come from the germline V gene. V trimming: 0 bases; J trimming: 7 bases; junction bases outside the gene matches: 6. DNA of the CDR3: TGTGCCAGCAGCCAAGACCCCGGGACAGGGAGTGAAAAACTGTTTTTT. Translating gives CASSQDPGTGSEKLFF.

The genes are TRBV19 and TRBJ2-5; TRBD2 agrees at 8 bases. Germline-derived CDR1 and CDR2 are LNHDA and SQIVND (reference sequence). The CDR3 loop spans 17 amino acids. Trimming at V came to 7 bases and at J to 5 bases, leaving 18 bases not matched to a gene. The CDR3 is CASTGTRNPPEGETQYF. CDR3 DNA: TGTGCCAGTACCGGGACTAGGAACCCCCCAGAGGGGGAGACCCAGTACTTC.

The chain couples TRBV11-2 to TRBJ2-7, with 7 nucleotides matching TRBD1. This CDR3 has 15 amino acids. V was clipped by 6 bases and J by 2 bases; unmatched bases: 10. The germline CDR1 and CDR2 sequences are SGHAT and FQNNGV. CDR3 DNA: TGTGCCAGCAGAGGGGGTGGACAGGCGGCCTACGAGCAGTACTTC. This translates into CASRGGGQAAYEQYF. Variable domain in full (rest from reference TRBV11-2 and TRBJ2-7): EAGVAQSPRYKIIEKRQSVAFWCNPISGHATLYWYQQILGQGPKLLIQFQNNGVVDDSQLPKDRFSAERLKGVDSTLKIQPAKLEDSAVYLCASRGGGQAAYEQYFGPGTRLTVT.

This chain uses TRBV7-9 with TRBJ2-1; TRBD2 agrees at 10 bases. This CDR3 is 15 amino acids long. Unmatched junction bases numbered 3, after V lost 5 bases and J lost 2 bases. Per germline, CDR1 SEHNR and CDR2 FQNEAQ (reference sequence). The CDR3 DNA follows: TGTGCCAGCAGCCCTAGCGGGGGCGCCTACAATGAGCAGTTCTTC. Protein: CASSPSGGAYNEQFF.

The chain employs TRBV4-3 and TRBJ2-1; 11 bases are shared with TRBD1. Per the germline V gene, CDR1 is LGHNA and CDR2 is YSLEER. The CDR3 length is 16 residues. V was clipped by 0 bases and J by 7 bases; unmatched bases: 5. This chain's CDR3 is CASSQEWTGGGNEQFF. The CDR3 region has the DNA TGCGCCAGCAGCCAAGAATGGACAGGGGGCGGGAATGAGCAGTTCTTC.

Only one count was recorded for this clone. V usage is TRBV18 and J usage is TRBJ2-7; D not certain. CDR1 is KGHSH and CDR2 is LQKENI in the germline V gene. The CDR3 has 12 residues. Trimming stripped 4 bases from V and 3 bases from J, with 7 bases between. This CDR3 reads CASSLERYEQYF. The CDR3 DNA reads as TGTGCCAGCTCACTCGAGCGCTACGAGCAGTACTTC.

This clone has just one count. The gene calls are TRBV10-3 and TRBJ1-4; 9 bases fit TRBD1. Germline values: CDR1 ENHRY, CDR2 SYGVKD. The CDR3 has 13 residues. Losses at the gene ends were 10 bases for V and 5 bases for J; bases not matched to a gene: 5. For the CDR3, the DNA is TGTGCCACGGCGGACAGGGGAAATGAAAAACTGTTTTTT. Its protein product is CATADRGNEKLFF.

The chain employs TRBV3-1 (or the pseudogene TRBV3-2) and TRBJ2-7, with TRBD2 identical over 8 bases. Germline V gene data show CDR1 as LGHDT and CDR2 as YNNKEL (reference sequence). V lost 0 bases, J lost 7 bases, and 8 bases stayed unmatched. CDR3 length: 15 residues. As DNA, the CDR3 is TGTGCCAGCAGCCAAGATATGTCGGGGGGGCGGGAGCAGTACTTC. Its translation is CASSQDMSGGREQYF.

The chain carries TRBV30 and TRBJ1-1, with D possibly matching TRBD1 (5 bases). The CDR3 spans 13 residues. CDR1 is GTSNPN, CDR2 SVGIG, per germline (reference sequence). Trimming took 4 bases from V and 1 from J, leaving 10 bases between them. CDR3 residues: CAWKDRRNTEAFF. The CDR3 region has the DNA TGTGCCTGGAAAGACAGAAGGAACACTGAAGCTTTCTTT.

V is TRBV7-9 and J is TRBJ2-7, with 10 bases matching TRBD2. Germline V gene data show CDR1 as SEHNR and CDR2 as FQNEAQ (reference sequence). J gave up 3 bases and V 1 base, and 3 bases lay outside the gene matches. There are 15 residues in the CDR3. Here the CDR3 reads CASSLGTSGIYEQYF. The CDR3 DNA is TGTGCCAGCAGCTTAGGCACTAGCGGGATCTACGAGCAGTACTTC. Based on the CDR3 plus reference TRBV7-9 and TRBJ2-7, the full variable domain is DTGVSQNPRHKITKRGQNVTFRCDPISEHNRLYWYRQTLGQGPEFLTYFQNEAQLEKSRLLSDRFSAERPKGSFSTLEIQRTEQGDSAMYLCASSLGTSGIYEQYFGPGTRLTVT.

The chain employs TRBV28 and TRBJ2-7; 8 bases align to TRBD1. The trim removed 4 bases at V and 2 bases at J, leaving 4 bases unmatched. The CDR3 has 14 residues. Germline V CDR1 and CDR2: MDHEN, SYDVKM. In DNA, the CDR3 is TGTGCCAGCAGTTCGGACAGGGATGCCTACGAGCAGTACTTC. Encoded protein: CASSSDRDAYEQYF.

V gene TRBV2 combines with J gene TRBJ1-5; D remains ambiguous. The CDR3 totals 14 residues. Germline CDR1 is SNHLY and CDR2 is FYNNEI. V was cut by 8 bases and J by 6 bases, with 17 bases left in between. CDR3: CASQSGVVGQPQHF. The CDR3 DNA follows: TGTGCCAGCCAAAGCGGTGTTGTGGGTCAGCCCCAGCATTTT.